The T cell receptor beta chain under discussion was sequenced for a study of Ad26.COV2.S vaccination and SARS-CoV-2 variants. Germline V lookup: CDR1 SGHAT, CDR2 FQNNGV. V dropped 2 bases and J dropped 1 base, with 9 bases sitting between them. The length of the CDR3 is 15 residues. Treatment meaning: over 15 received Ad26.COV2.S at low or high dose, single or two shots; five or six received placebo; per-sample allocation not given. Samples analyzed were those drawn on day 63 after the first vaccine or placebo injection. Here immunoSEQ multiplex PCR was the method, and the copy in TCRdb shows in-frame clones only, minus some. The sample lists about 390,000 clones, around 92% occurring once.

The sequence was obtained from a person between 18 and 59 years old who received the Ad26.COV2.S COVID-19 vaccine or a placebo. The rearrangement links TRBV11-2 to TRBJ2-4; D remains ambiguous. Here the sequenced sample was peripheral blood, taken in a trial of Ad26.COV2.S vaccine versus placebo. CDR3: CASSLTLDAKNIQYF. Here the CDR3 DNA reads TGTGCCAGCAGCTTAACCCTGGACGCCAAAAACATTCAGTACTTC. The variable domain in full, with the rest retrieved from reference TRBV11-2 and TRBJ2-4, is EAGVAQSPRYKIIEKRQSVAFWCNPISGHATLYWYQQILGQGPKLLIQFQNNGVVDDSQLPKDRFSAERLKGVDSTLKIQPAKLEDSAVYLCASSLTLDAKNIQYFGAGTRLSVL.